Shown below are 9 T cell receptor beta chains from a single sample sequenced in a study of Graves' ophthalmopathy and Graves' hyperthyroidism. For repertoire sequencing, the TCR beta CDR3 regions were amplified from RNA transcripts. In the first round, RT-PCR was carried out with HTBI primers, and a multiplex PCR formed the second round. Via MiXCR, TCRdb re-called the multiplex PCR reads, giving one row per CDR3 protein. The sample lists about 1.1 million distinct CDR3 sequences; less than 45% were seen once. The sequencing input was peripheral blood or thyroid tissue (not recorded which). These receptor sequences come from an adult man with Graves' hyperthyroidism.

This clonotype was recorded many times. The rearrangement uses TRBV20-1 and TRBJ1-1; 7 bases fit TRBD1. Germline V CDR1 and CDR2: DFQATT, SNEGSKA (reference sequence). V lost 5 bases, J lost 10 bases, and 16 bases stayed unmatched. This CDR3 is built from 14 residues. This CDR3 is CSADPTGTDFRAFF. Written as DNA, the CDR3 is TGCAGTGCTGATCCCACCGGGACAGATTTTAGAGCTTTCTTT.

This chain links TRBV12-3 or TRBV12-4 with TRBJ2-5; unclear D gene. CDR3 length equals 17 residues. With 6 bases removed from V and 2 bases from J, the gap between germline ends came to 22 bases. DNA of the CDR3: TGTGCCAGCAGCCGCTACGTCGGCCGCGTTAGGCAAGAGACCCAGTACTTC. This codes for CASSRYVGRVRQETQYF.

This clonotype showed up many times. The rearrangement joins TRBV7-7 to TRBJ2-7; a possible D gene is TRBD1 (6 bases). The CDR3 is 11 amino acids. Germline V lookup: CDR1 SSHAT, CDR2 FNYEAQ (reference sequence). Trimming left V 4 bases short and J 6 bases short, with 7 bases between. The CDR3 protein is CASSYRVEQYF. As DNA, the CDR3 is TGTGCCAGCAGCTACAGGGTCGAGCAGTACTTC.

This chain connects TRBV25-1 to TRBJ1-1; D possibly corresponds to TRBD1 (6 bases). Trimming took 1 base from V and 4 from J, leaving 10 bases between them. Looked up from germline, CDR1 is MGHDK and CDR2 is SYGVNS. The length of the CDR3 is 14 residues. DNA for the CDR3: TGTGCCAGCAGTGAATTGGGGGGCCGCACTGAAGCTTTCTTT. Protein: CASSELGGRTEAFF.

This chain links TRBV30 with TRBJ1-4; a possible D gene is TRBD1 (5 bases). The V gene's germline CDR1 is GTSNPN and CDR2 SVGIG (reference sequence). Between the trimmed V and J ends, which lost 5 bases and 3 bases, there was a span of 13 bases. The CDR3 is 14 residues long. This CDR3 reads CAWGTGDANEKLFF. CDR3 DNA sequence: TGTGCCTGGGGGACGGGGGACGCTAATGAAAAACTGTTTTTT.

The chain has TRBV9 and TRBJ1-5; D not certain. CDR1 is SGDLS, CDR2 YYNGEE, per germline. V was trimmed by 0 bases and J by 7 bases, leaving 8 bases between them. The CDR3 contains 13 residues. The CDR3 nucleotides are TGTGCCAGCAGCGTAGACGGTAGGCAGCCCCAGCATTTT. This sequence encodes CASSVDGRQPQHF. Together with reference TRBV9 and TRBJ1-5, the CDR3 gives the full variable domain: DSGVTQTPKHLITATGQRVTLRCSPRSGDLSVYWYQQSLDQGLQFLIQYYNGEERAKGNILERFSAQQFPDLHSELNLSSLELGDSALYFCASSVDGRQPQHFGDGTRLSIL.

A note on this clonotype: A much larger clone lies one base from this, so it may be a read error. The chain uses TRBV9 and TRBJ1-4; 9 bases are shared with TRBD1. Germline lookup yields CDR1 SGDLS and CDR2 YYNGEE. CDR3 length: 15 residues. Trimming removed 7 bases from V and 8 bases from J; junction bases left unmatched: 12. The CDR3 coding sequence is TGTGCCAGCGGCCTAGACAGGGGGAAGGCGGAAAAACTGTTTTTT. Protein: CASGLDRGKAEKLFF. Filled out from reference TRBV9 and TRBJ1-4, the complete variable domain reads DSGVTQTPKHLITATGQRVTLRCSPRSGDLSVYWYQQSLDQGLQFLIQYYNGEERAKGNILERFSAQQFPDLHSELNLSSLELGDSALYFCASGLDRGKAEKLFFGSGTQLSVL.

This clonotype occurred many times. The rearrangement joins TRBV7-2 to TRBJ2-5, with D possibly matching TRBD1 (5 bases). The CDR3 consists of 12 residues. Germline V gene sequence: CDR1 SGHTA, CDR2 FQGNSA. V lost 5 bases, J lost 9 bases, and 13 bases lay in between. The CDR3, as DNA: TGTGCCAGCAGCCCGCCGGTAGGGGCCCAGTACTTC. Encoded protein: CASSPPVGAQYF.

This clonotype appeared many times. V and J are TRBV10-3 and TRBJ1-1; 9 bases are shared with TRBD1. Unmatched junction bases numbered 9, after V lost 3 bases and J lost 1 base. This CDR3 has 17 residues. Germline lookup yields CDR1 ENHRY and CDR2 SYGVKD. The CDR3 DNA follows: TGTGCCATCAGTGAAACCGGGACAGGGTTCGGGAACACTGAAGCTTTCTTT. It codes for CAISETGTGFGNTEAFF.